This TCR beta chain was identified in a study of cytomegalovirus exposure and HLA in healthy donors. About the research overall: Drawn from HLA-typed donors, around 85 million unique TCRs were held in an early data release.

PCR involved 60 Vbeta and 13 Jbeta primers. Repertoires were generated with immunoSEQ multiplex PCR, while TCRdb's copy carries only in-frame clones and drops some. The sample holds roughly 140,000 clones, 80% seen once. Concerning this clone: The antigen remains unidentified.

The J segment lost 9 bases and the V segment lost 0 bases, leaving 4 bases of the junction unmatched. This CDR3 contains 13 residues. The V gene's germline CDR1 is LNHDA and CDR2 SQIVND (reference sequence). General study points: Most TCR sequences showed up rarely, but some public TCRs showed up in many donors. Later genetic work tied a missense DCLRE1C variant to beta-chain V and J trimming. It was reported that the classifier diagnosed cytomegalovirus status with high specificity and sensitivity in both the original and validation cohorts.

The sequenced material came from PBMCs. The TCR originated in a man in his forties in good health and CMV-seropositive. The V and J genes are TRBV19 and TRBJ1-1, with 7 bases that match TRBD1. CDR3 sequence reads: CASSIEATGKAFF. CDR3 DNA: TGTGCCAGTAGTATAGAGGCGACAGGGAAAGCTTTCTTT. Drawing the rest from reference TRBV19 and TRBJ1-1, the complete variable domain is DGGITQSPKYLFRKEGQNVTLSCEQNLNHDAMYWYRQDPGQGLRLIYYSQIVNDFQKGDIAEGYSVSREKKESFPLTVTSAQKNPTAFYLCASSIEATGKAFFGQGTRLTVV.